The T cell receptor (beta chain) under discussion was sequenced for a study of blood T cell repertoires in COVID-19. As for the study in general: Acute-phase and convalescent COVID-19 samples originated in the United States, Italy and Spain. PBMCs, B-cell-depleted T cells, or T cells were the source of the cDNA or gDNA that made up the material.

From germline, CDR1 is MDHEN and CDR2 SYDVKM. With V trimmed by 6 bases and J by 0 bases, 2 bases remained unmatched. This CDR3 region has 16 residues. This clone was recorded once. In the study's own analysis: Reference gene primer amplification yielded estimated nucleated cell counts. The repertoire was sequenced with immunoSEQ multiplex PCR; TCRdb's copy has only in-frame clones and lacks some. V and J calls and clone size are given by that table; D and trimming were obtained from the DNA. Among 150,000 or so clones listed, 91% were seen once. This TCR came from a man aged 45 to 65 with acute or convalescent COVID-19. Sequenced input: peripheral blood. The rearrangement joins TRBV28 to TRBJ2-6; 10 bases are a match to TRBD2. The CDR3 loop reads CASRSGGDSGANVLTF. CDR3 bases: TGTGCCAGCAGGAGCGGGGGGGACTCTGGGGCCAACGTCCTGACTTTC. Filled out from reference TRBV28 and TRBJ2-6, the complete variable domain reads DVKVTQSSRYLVKRTGEKVFLECVQDMDHENMFWYRQDPGLGLRLIYFSYDVKMKEKGDIPEGYSVSREKKERFSLILESASTNQTSMYLCASRSGGDSGANVLTFGAGSRLTVL.